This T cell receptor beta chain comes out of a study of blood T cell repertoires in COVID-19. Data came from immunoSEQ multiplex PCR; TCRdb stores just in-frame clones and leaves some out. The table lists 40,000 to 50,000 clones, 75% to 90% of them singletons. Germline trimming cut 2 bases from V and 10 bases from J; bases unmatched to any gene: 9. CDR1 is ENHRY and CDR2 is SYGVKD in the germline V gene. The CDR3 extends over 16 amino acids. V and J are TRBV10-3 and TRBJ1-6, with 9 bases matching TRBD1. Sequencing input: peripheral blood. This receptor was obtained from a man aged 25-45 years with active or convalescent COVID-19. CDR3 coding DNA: TGTGCCATCAGTGAGGCCCGAGGACAGGGGAACTCACCCCTCCACTTT. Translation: CAISEARGQGNSPLHF.